This T cell receptor beta chain was captured in a study of T cells after yellow fever vaccination. Study-level findings and limits: A small share of clonotypes appeared in both CD4 and CD8 compartments. In post-booster samples, most primary-vaccination clones reappeared (approximately 95% CD4, over 70% CD8). A weaker secondary response peaked on day 5, the primary on day 15.

This clonotype was seen repeatedly, ten times or more. Its antigen is unidentified. V dropped 2 bases and J dropped 0 bases, with 13 bases sitting between them. Germline CDR1 reads SNHLY; CDR2 reads FYNNEI. The CDR3 extends over 17 amino acids. Making TCR cDNA involved 5'RACE template switching, which added UMIs and a universal primer site. TCRdb reanalysed the 5' RACE reads using MiXCR and keeps one entry per CDR3 protein. This sample has 350,000 to 450,000 distinct CDR3 sequences; roughly 6.2% occur once, and the top ten carry around 16%. Sequenced material: PBMCs, taken 5 days after the yellow fever booster vaccination. This chain links TRBV2 with TRBJ2-2; either TRBD1 or TRBD2 may supply D (5 bases each). The TCR sequence derives from a man under 40 who received the YFV17D yellow fever vaccine. CDR3 nucleotide sequence: TGTGCCAGCAGTGAATTGGGACCGAGAACGAACACCGGGGAGCTGTTTTTT. This gives the protein CASSELGPRTNTGELFF.